Presented here are 20 T cell receptor beta chains from one specimen sequenced in a study of control samples from healthy donors and cancer patients (TCRdb year 2020). The library was obtained by the immunoSEQ multiplex PCR assay. TCRdb stores this immuneACCESS table with in-frame sequences only. Part of the clones is absent; in the studies checked, under half of the shortfall reflects unresolved V genes, and no reason is known for the rest. The sample table shows some 170,000 clones, and less than 95% are seen once. The top ten clones comprise 11% to 15% of the sample. Sequencing used PBMCs. These receptors all stem from a man aged 60 to 69 with colorectal cancer.

V and J are TRBV18 and TRBJ2-2, with D possibly being TRBD1 (5 bases). The length of the CDR3 is 17 residues. The germline V gene encodes CDR1 KGHSH and CDR2 LQKENI. V was trimmed by 1 base and J by 1 base, leaving 13 bases between them. In DNA, the CDR3 is TGTGCCAGCTCACCACGGCCAGGGATGTTGAACACCGGGGAGCTGTTTTTT. This encodes CASSPRPGMLNTGELFF. The complete variable domain, with remaining parts taken from reference TRBV18 and TRBJ2-2, reads NAGVMQNPRHLVRRRGQEARLRCSPMKGHSHVYWYRQLPEEGLKFMVYLQKENIIDESGMPKERFSAEFPKEGPSILRIQQVVRGDSAAYFCASSPRPGMLNTGELFFGEGSRLTVL.

V is TRBV19 and J is TRBJ1-3; no firm D call. The CDR3 has 15 residues. Germline loops: CDR1 LNHDA, CDR2 SQIVND (reference sequence). V lost 5 bases to trimming and J lost 0 bases, with 11 bases between them. Here the CDR3 DNA reads TGTGCCAGTAGTGACGGACGGCTCTCTGGAAACACCATATATTTT. Amino acids: CASSDGRLSGNTIYF.

The chain couples TRBV11-2 to TRBJ2-7; weak D call: TRBD1 (6 bases). Deletions cut 4 bases from V and 2 bases from J, with 12 bases between. The CDR3 totals 14 residues. Germline V gene data show CDR1 as SGHAT and CDR2 as FQNNGV. CDR3 coding DNA: TGTGCCAGCAGCTCCGCCGGGACAACCTACGAGCAGTACTTC. This codes for CASSSAGTTYEQYF.

The chain joins TRBV7-2 to TRBJ2-7, with no clear D. The CDR3 length is 13 residues. V was trimmed by 0 bases and J by 7 bases, leaving 10 bases between them. Germline V gives CDR1 SGHTA, CDR2 FQGNSA. The CDR3 coding sequence is TGTGCCAGCAGCTTAGCGTCTGCCCTGGAGCAGTACTTC. It codes for CASSLASALEQYF.

This chain uses TRBV4-3 with TRBJ1-6, with D unresolved. Between the trimmed V and J ends, which lost 0 bases and 11 bases, there was a span of 8 bases. The CDR3 totals 13 residues. Germline lookup yields CDR1 LGHNA and CDR2 YSLEER. The CDR3 sequence is CASSQDRPTPLHF. The CDR3 region has the DNA TGCGCCAGCAGCCAAGATCGGCCGACACCCCTCCACTTT.

The chain employs TRBV6-4 and TRBJ2-3, with 7 bases matching TRBD1. This CDR3 is built from 14 residues. The V segment lost 4 bases and the J segment 3 bases; nucleotides outside the gene matches: 4. Germline V gives CDR1 MRHNA, CDR2 SNTAGT. DNA for the CDR3: TGTGCCAGCAGTGGGGCAGGGGGAACAGATACGCAGTATTTT. It yields the protein CASSGAGGTDTQYF.

The rearrangement joins TRBV6-6 to TRBJ1-1; unclear D gene. The germline V gene encodes CDR1 MNHNY and CDR2 SVGAGI (reference sequence). V was cut by 4 bases and J by 1 base, with 7 bases left in between. CDR3 length: 13 amino acids. CDR3 sequence reads: CASSSPTNTEAFF. The CDR3 bases are TGTGCCAGCAGTTCCCCCACGAACACTGAAGCTTTCTTT.

The chain employs TRBV18 and TRBJ2-4, with TRBD1 matching 12 bases. The CDR3 consists of 16 residues. Trimming at V came to 0 bases and at J to 7 bases, leaving 4 bases not matched to a gene. Per the germline V gene, CDR1 is KGHSH and CDR2 is LQKENI. CDR3 sequence reads: CASSPPAGTGGNIQYF. The CDR3 DNA reads as TGTGCCAGCTCACCACCGGCCGGGACAGGGGGCAACATTCAGTACTTC. Full variable domain (remainder filled in from reference TRBV18 and TRBJ2-4): NAGVMQNPRHLVRRRGQEARLRCSPMKGHSHVYWYRQLPEEGLKFMVYLQKENIIDESGMPKERFSAEFPKEGPSILRIQQVVRGDSAAYFCASSPPAGTGGNIQYFGAGTRLSVL.

The chain carries TRBV5-1 and TRBJ2-1; 9 positions match TRBD2. Germline V lookup: CDR1 SGHRS, CDR2 YFSETQ. The ends lost 2 bases at V and 6 bases at J; junction bases unmatched: 3. This CDR3 is built from 14 residues. The CDR3 nucleotides read TGCGCCAGCAGCTTCAGCGGGGGGACCAATGAGCAGTTCTTC. Amino acid sequence: CASSFSGGTNEQFF.

The chain carries TRBV19 and TRBJ2-3; 13 nucleotides agree with TRBD2. J lost 3 bases, V lost 6 bases, and 6 bases had no gene match. Germline V gene data show CDR1 as LNHDA and CDR2 as SQIVND (reference sequence). The CDR3 totals 16 residues. The CDR3 loop is CASRLTSGGSTDTQYF. The CDR3 DNA reads TGTGCCAGTAGGCTGACTAGCGGGGGGTCAACAGATACGCAGTATTTT.

The rearrangement joins TRBV7-2 to TRBJ1-5; D is undetermined. Trimming removed 6 bases at V and 2 bases at J, with 14 bases between. This CDR3 has 15 residues. Per the germline V gene, CDR1 is SGHTA and CDR2 is FQGNSA. The CDR3 DNA sequence: TGTGCCAGCAGTCTTAGATTTACTGGCAATCAGCCCCAGCATTTT. Its protein product is CASSLRFTGNQPQHF.

The chain has TRBV29-1 and TRBJ1-1; maybe TRBD1 (5 bases). There are 11 residues in the CDR3. The V end lost 5 bases, the J end lost 2 bases, and 6 bases lay between the germline ends. Per germline, CDR1 SQVTM and CDR2 ANQGSEA. DNA for the CDR3: TGCAGCGTTCGGGGCAACACTGAAGCTTTCTTT. Amino acids: CSVRGNTEAFF.

In its sample, this clone was seen once. The chain employs TRBV11-2 and TRBJ2-2, with unresolved D. This CDR3 spans 14 amino acids. Germline lookup yields CDR1 SGHAT and CDR2 FQNNGV. Trimming took off 7 bases at V and 2 bases at J, with 11 bases between the two ends. The CDR3 DNA sequence: TGTGCCAGCAAGCACAGAACTAACACCGGGGAGCTGTTTTTT. It specifies CASKHRTNTGELFF.

CDR3 nucleotides: TGTGCCAGCAGTCTAGGGACAGGGGCCTACAATGAGCAGTTCTTC. It encodes CASSLGTGAYNEQFF. The chain employs TRBV6-5 and TRBJ2-1, with 10 bases lining up with TRBD1. CDR3 length: 15 amino acids. V lost 5 bases, J lost 2 bases, and 3 bases stayed unmatched. CDR1 MNHEY and CDR2 SVGAGI come from the germline V gene.

Here the CDR3 DNA reads TGTGCCAGCAGCGTAGGCGGGGGGGCGCCAACCTACGAGCAGTACTTC. This encodes CASSVGGGAPTYEQYF. The rearrangement links TRBV9 to TRBJ2-7; 9 nucleotides line up with TRBD2. CDR1 and CDR2 (germline): SGDLS, YYNGEE. The trim removed 0 bases at V and 2 bases at J, leaving 6 bases unmatched. The CDR3 loop spans 16 amino acids.

The rearrangement joins TRBV10-2 to TRBJ2-1; D possibly uses TRBD1 or TRBD2 (5 bases each). With 10 bases removed from V and 9 bases from J, the gap between germline ends came to 19 bases. Germline V gene sequence: CDR1 WSHSY, CDR2 SAAADI. The CDR3 runs 13 residues. In nucleotides, the CDR3 is TGCGCCACCGCCGGGACCCCCGTGGGTGAGCAGTTCTTC. It codes for CATAGTPVGEQFF.

Concerning this clone: This specimen includes other DNA sequences encoding the same CDR3. The rearrangement links TRBV7-6 to TRBJ2-3, with D possibly TRBD1 on 5 matching bases. V lost 1 base and J lost 0, with 8 bases in between. Germline V gene lookup returns CDR1 SGHVS and CDR2 FNYEAQ. The CDR3 is 15 residues long. The chain's CDR3 is CASSLGTPSTDTQYF. The CDR3 DNA reads TGTGCCAGCAGCTTAGGGACACCTAGCACAGATACGCAGTATTTT. The variable domain in full, completed from reference TRBV7-6 and TRBJ2-3, reads GAGVSQSPRYKVTKRGQDVALRCDPISGHVSLYWYRQALGQGPEFLTYFNYEAQQDKSGLPNDRFSAERPEGSISTLTIQRTEQRDSAMYRCASSLGTPSTDTQYFGPGTRLTVL.

CDR3 DNA sequence: TGTGCCAGCCGCCGACCGCCCGGGGGCTCCTACAATGAGCAGTTCTTC. Amino acid sequence: CASRRPPGGSYNEQFF. This chain links TRBV6-2 or TRBV6-3 with TRBJ2-1; the D gene is possibly TRBD2 (6 bases). Trimming cost V 8 bases and J 0 bases, with 17 bases left between them. The CDR3 contains 16 residues. CDR1 MNHEY and CDR2 SVGEGT come from the germline V gene.

The J gene is TRBJ1-1, the V gene TRBV11-3, with D unresolved. The CDR3 is 13 amino acids. V was cut by 2 bases and J by 4 bases, with 8 bases left in between. Germline CDR1 is SGHNT and CDR2 is YENEEA. CDR3 loop: CASSLWASTEAFF. CDR3 nucleotide sequence: TGTGCCAGCAGCTTATGGGCCTCCACTGAAGCTTTCTTT.

The chain is built from TRBV9 and TRBJ2-3, with TRBD1 as a possible D gene (6 bases). Germline lookup yields CDR1 SGDLS and CDR2 YYNGEE. V lost 10 bases, J lost 2 bases, and 14 bases lay in between. The CDR3 length is 13 residues. The CDR3 DNA reads TGTGCCGCCCCGGGACACATCACAGATACGCAGTATTTT. Its protein product is CAAPGHITDTQYF.